This TCR beta chain appears in the sequencing data of a study of T cell clonotyping in hematopoietic cell transplantation. Germline V lookup: CDR1 MNHNY, CDR2 SVGAGI (reference sequence). V dropped 7 bases and J dropped 7 bases, with 13 bases sitting between them. The CDR3 length is 12 residues. Profiling relied on immunoSEQ multiplex PCR, and the TCRdb table lists in-frame clones only, not all of them. The data hold 17,000 or so clones, with about two thirds observed a single time. Specimen: peripheral blood mononuclear cells. The sequence derives from an older woman in good health. Some clones in this sample may be carry-over from other donors' samples. The rearrangement uses TRBV6-6 and TRBJ1-1; the D gene is possibly TRBD1 (5 bases). CDR3 DNA sequence: TGTGCCAGCAAAAGTCGGGGCGATGAAGCTTTCTTT. The encoded protein is CASKSRGDEAFF.